Below, 18 T cell receptor beta chains from the same sample are listed, as sequenced in a study of cytomegalovirus exposure and HLA in healthy donors. A multiplex PCR was run with 60 Vbeta primers and 13 Jbeta primers. Assay used: immunoSEQ multiplex PCR; TCRdb lists only in-frame clones, some missing. The sample yields 150,000 to 200,000 clones, around 80% seen once. Sequencing used PBMCs. The receptors shown here come from a man aged 18 to 29 in good health and CMV-seronegative.

The chain has TRBV7-8 and TRBJ1-6; 8 bases fit TRBD1. Trimming at V came to 5 bases and at J to 8 bases, leaving 8 bases not matched to a gene. CDR1 and CDR2 (germline): SGHVS, FQNEAQ. The CDR3 loop spans 15 amino acids. The CDR3 DNA reads TGTGCCAGCAGCACCGCGACAGGGGCCGATTCACCCCTCCACTTT. As protein: CASSTATGADSPLHF.

This chain connects TRBV4-1 to TRBJ2-7, with D tentatively TRBD1 (6 bases). This CDR3 is 13 amino acids long. The V gene's germline CDR1 is MGHRA and CDR2 YSYEKL. The germline V and J ends were trimmed by 3 bases and 5 bases, with 11 bases remaining between them. DNA for the CDR3: TGCGCCAGCAGCCATTCGGACAGCAACGAGCAGTACTTC. Protein: CASSHSDSNEQYF.

This chain connects TRBV4-1 to TRBJ2-3; the match to TRBD2 covers 12 bases. Per germline, CDR1 MGHRA and CDR2 YSYEKL. The CDR3 has 19 residues. V lost 2 bases and J lost 2; bases outside the gene matches: 11. The chain's CDR3 is CASSQRSSGGAADTDTQYF. The CDR3 DNA sequence: TGCGCCAGCAGCCAAAGGTCTAGCGGGGGGGCCGCTGACACAGATACGCAGTATTTT.

The rearrangement uses TRBV7-3 and TRBJ2-5, with 7 positions matching TRBD2. From germline, CDR1 is SGHTA and CDR2 FQGTGA. The J segment lost 7 bases and the V segment lost 6 bases, leaving 26 bases of the junction unmatched. The CDR3 has 19 residues. In DNA form, the CDR3 reads TGTGCCAGCAGTCCCGCGGGGGAGGAGGGGTTGCCCGTACTAGGGACCCAGTACTTC. This codes for CASSPAGEEGLPVLGTQYF.

This clone was picked up a small number of times. The V gene is TRBV11-1, the J gene TRBJ1-1; D gene unclear. The CDR3 is 12 residues long. V was trimmed by 5 bases and J by 1 base, leaving 5 bases between them. Germline V lookup: CDR1 SGHAT, CDR2 FQDESV (reference sequence). CDR3 protein: CASSLSNTEAFF. The CDR3 DNA is TGTGCCAGCAGCCTATCGAACACTGAAGCTTTCTTT.

This clone was found a few times. This rearrangement joins TRBV28 to TRBJ1-2, with TRBD1 matching 9 bases. Germline CDR1 MDHEN, CDR2 SYDVKM. CDR3 length: 14 amino acids. V dropped 6 bases and J dropped 8; count of bases not matched to a gene: 10. CDR3 amino acids: CASRDGTGTWGYTF. Here the CDR3 DNA reads TGTGCCAGCAGAGACGGGACAGGGACTTGGGGCTACACCTTC.

The chain employs TRBV19 and TRBJ1-3; D gene unclear. Germline CDR1 and CDR2: LNHDA and SQIVND (reference sequence). The CDR3 extends over 14 amino acids. V gave up 7 bases and J gave up 0 bases, with 10 bases separating them. The CDR3 is CASMFGISGNTIYF. The CDR3 nucleotides are TGTGCCAGTATGTTCGGGATCTCTGGAAACACCATATATTTT.

By its share, this clone is medium-sized. The rearrangement uses TRBV6-6 and TRBJ1-4, with 9 bases identical to TRBD1. The ends lost 6 bases at V and 7 bases at J; junction bases unmatched: 0. The CDR3 is made up of 12 amino acids. Germline V gives CDR1 MNHNY, CDR2 SVGAGI (reference sequence). The chain's CDR3 is CASRDRGEKLFF. Here the CDR3 DNA reads TGTGCCAGCAGGGACAGGGGTGAAAAACTGTTTTTT.

This clone has just one count. This chain links TRBV27 with TRBJ2-4, with TRBD2 as a possible D gene (6 bases). CDR3 length: 16 residues. From germline, CDR1 is MNHEY and CDR2 SMNVEV (reference sequence). Deletions cut 2 bases from V and 1 base from J, with 12 bases between. The CDR3 DNA follows: TGTGCCAGCAGTTTACTCGGGGGTTTGGCCAAAAACATTCAGTACTTC. Its protein is CASSLLGGLAKNIQYF.

This clone was observed a few times. CDR3 sequence: CASSLVGAGGNTIYF. CDR3 nucleotide sequence: TGTGCCAGCAGCTTGGTAGGGGCAGGAGGAAACACCATATATTTT. The chain uses TRBV5-6 and TRBJ1-3; D perhaps matches TRBD1 (5 bases). The V gene lost 0 bases and the J gene lost 4 bases, with 11 bases spanning the gap. The CDR3 runs to 15 residues. Germline CDR1 is SGHDT and CDR2 is YYEEEE.

In its sample, this clone was seen a few times. The CDR3 DNA reads as TGCGCCAGCACCCTGGACAGGGGGGACTCTGGGGCCAACGTCCTGACTTTC. It encodes CASTLDRGDSGANVLTF. The chain joins TRBV10-2 to TRBJ2-6, with 10 bases identical to TRBD1. The CDR3 has 17 amino acids. Germline V gene sequence: CDR1 WSHSY, CDR2 SAAADI. The ends lost 7 bases at V and 0 bases at J; junction bases unmatched: 6.

This CDR3 reads CASSVGTGGDGANVLTF. The CDR3, as DNA: TGTGCCAGCAGCGTAGGGACAGGGGGCGATGGGGCCAACGTCCTGACTTTC. V is TRBV9 and J is TRBJ2-6; the match to TRBD1 covers 11 bases. Germline V gives CDR1 SGDLS, CDR2 YYNGEE. The CDR3 has 17 amino acids. V shed 0 bases, J shed 3 bases, and the junction held 2 bases outside the gene matches.

The count of this clone is one. The V call is TRBV7-3, the J call TRBJ2-1; D is ambiguous. Trimming stripped 4 bases from V and 7 bases from J, with 5 bases between. In germline, CDR1 is SGHTA, CDR2 FQGTGA. The CDR3 is 11 residues long. The CDR3 sequence: CASSSKNEQFF. In nucleotides, the CDR3 is TGTGCCAGCAGCTCTAAAAATGAGCAGTTCTTC.

In regard to this clone: An end of the junction does not agree with germline; a read error may underlie this. This chain connects TRBV7-7 to TRBJ2-7; TRBD1 matches 7 bases. There are 14 residues in the CDR3. Germline loops: CDR1 SSHAT, CDR2 FNYEAQ (reference sequence). CDR3 residues: CASSSDRSSYEQYF. Written as DNA, the CDR3 is TGTGCTAGCAGCTCGGACAGGAGCTCCTACGAGCAGTACTTC. Drawing the rest from reference TRBV7-7 and TRBJ2-7, the complete variable domain is GAGVSQSPRYKVTKRGQDVTLRCDPISSHATLYWYQQALGQGPEFLTYFNYEAQPDKSGLPSDRFSAERPEGSISTLTIQRTEQRDSAMYRCASSSDRSSYEQYFGPGTRLTVT.

The rearrangement uses TRBV5-6 and TRBJ2-7, with TRBD2 identical over 10 bases. This CDR3 has 15 amino acids. Trimming at V came to 4 bases and at J to 3 bases, leaving 7 bases not matched to a gene. The germline V gene has CDR1 SGHDT and CDR2 YYEEEE. CDR3 in DNA: TGTGCCAGCAGCGTTCTAGCGGGAGAAGGCTACGAGCAGTACTTC. It specifies CASSVLAGEGYEQYF.

The sample holds a few counts of this clone. The V gene is TRBV5-4, the J gene TRBJ1-2; 9 nucleotides agree with TRBD1. The CDR3 runs to 15 residues. Germline values: CDR1 SGHNT, CDR2 YYREEE (reference sequence). Trimming took 7 bases from V and 4 from J; bases not matched to a gene: 11. CDR3 in DNA: TGTGCCAGCGGCCATACACAGGGGGCTGGCTATGGCTACACCTTC. Translated, it gives CASGHTQGAGYGYTF. Variable domain in full (rest from reference TRBV5-4 and TRBJ1-2): ETGVTQSPTHLIKTRGQQVTLRCSSQSGHNTVSWYQQALGQGPQFIFQYYREEENGRGNFPPRFSGLQFPNYSSELNVNALELDDSALYLCASGHTQGAGYGYTFGSGTRLTVV.

There are a few counts of this clone. The J gene is TRBJ2-1, the V gene TRBV25-1; TRBD2 agrees at 9 bases. This CDR3 has 14 amino acids. Germline V CDR1 and CDR2: MGHDK, SYGVNS. The V gene end was trimmed by 4 bases and the J gene end by 7 bases; junction bases not matched to a gene: 5. Written as DNA, the CDR3 is TGTGCCAGCAGTGCTGGCGGGAGGGGGAATGAGCAGTTCTTC. It codes for CASSAGGRGNEQFF.

This clone was detected only once. The chain recombines TRBV5-1 with TRBJ1-2; TRBD1 matches 8 bases. J gave up 6 bases and V 0 bases, and 7 bases lay outside the gene matches. CDR1 SGHRS and CDR2 YFSETQ come from the germline V gene. This CDR3 is built from 15 residues. CDR3 sequence: CASSLETGETDGYTF. CDR3 nucleotides: TGCGCCAGCAGCTTGGAGACAGGGGAAACGGATGGCTACACCTTC.